This entry lists 5 T cell receptor beta chains sequenced from one sample in a study of T cells expressing NK-cell markers. TCRdb reprocessed the 5' RACE reads, with one entry per CDR3 protein and no DNA. The table lists some 460,000 distinct CDR3 sequences. The specimen was blood T cells: a sorted CD56 or NKG2C T cell subset, CD4+ or CD8+ T cells, or bulk PBMC T cells (not recorded which). These receptors were taken from a woman aged 45-60 years in good health.

The chain recombines TRBV5-1 with TRBJ2-1; without DNA, the TCRdb call of TRBD2 cannot be checked. This CDR3 is built from 15 residues. The germline CDR1 and CDR2 sequences are SGHRS and YFSETQ. The CDR3 protein is CASSPGGGGRNEQFF.

This chain links TRBV12-3 or TRBV12-4 with TRBJ2-5. The CDR3 runs to 13 residues. This CDR3 is CASSLWDYGTQYF.

This chain uses TRBV29-1 with TRBJ1-1. Germline loops: CDR1 SQVTM, CDR2 ANQGSEA. The CDR3 is made up of 13 amino acids. CDR3: CSVGQTFSSEAFF.

J is TRBJ1-6 and V is TRBV12-3 or TRBV12-4. The CDR3 loop spans 13 amino acids. CDR3 loop: CASSLGKPVSLHF.

This rearrangement joins TRBV5-1 to TRBJ2-5; there is no DNA to check the TCRdb D call of TRBD2. The germline gives CDR1 SGHRS, CDR2 YFSETQ. This CDR3 contains 16 residues. CDR3 amino acids: CASSPGTSVLQETQYF.